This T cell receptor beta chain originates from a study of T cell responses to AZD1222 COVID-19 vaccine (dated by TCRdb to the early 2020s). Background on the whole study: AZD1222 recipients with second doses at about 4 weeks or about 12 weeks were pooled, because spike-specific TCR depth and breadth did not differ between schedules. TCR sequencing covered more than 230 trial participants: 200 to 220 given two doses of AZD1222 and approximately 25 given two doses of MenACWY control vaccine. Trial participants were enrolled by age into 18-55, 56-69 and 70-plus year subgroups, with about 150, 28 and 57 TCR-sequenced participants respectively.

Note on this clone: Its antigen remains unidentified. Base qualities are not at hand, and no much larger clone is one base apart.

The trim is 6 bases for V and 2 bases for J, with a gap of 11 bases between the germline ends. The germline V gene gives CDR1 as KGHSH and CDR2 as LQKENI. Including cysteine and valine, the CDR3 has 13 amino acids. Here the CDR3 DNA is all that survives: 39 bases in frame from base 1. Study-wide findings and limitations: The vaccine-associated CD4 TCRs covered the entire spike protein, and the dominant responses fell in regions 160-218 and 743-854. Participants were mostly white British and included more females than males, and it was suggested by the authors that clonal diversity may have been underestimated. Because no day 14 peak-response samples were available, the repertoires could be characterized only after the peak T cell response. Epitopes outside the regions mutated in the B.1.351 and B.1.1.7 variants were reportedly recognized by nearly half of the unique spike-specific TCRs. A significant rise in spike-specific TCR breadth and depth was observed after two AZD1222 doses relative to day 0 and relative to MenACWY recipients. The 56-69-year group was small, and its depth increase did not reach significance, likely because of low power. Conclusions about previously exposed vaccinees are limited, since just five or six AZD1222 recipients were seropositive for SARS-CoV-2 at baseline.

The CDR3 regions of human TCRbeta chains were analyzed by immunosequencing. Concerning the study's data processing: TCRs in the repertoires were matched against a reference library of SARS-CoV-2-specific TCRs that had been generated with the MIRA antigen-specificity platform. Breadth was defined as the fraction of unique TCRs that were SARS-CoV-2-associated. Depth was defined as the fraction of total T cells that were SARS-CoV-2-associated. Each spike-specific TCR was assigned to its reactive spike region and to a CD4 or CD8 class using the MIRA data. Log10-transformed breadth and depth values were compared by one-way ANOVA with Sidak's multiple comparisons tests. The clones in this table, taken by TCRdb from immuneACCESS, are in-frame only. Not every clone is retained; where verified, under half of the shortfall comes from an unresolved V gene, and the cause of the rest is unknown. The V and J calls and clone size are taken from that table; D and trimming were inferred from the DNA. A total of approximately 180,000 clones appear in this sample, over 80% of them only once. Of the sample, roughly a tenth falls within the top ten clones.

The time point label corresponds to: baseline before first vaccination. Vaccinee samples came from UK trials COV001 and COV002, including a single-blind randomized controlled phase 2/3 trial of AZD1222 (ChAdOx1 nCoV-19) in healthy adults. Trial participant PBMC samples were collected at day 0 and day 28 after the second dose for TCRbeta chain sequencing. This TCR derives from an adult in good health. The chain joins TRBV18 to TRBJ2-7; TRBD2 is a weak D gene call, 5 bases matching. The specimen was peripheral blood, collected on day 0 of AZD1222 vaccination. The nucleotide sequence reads TGTGCCAGCTCCCCATCGGGAACCTACGAGCAGTACGTC. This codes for CASSPSGTYEQYV.